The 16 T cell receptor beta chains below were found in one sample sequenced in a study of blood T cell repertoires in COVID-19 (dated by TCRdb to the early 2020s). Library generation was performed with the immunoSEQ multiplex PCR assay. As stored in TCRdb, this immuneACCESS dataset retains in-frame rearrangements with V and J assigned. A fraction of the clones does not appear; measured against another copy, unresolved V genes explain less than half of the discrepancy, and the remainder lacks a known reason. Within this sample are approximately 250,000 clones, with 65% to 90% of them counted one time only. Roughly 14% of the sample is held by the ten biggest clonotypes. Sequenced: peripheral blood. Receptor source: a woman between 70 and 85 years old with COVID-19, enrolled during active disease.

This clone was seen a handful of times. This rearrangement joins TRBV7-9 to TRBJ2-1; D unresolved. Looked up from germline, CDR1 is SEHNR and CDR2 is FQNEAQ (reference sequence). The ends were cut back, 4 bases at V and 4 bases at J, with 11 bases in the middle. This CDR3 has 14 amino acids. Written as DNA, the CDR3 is TGTGCCAGCAGCTCTACTGACTCGTACAATGAGCAGTTCTTC. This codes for CASSSTDSYNEQFF.

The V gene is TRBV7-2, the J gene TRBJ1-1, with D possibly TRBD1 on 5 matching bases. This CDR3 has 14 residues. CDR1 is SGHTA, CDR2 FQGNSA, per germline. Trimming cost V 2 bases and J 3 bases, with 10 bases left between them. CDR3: CASSLSGGYTEAFF. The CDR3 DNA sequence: TGTGCCAGCAGCTTATCGGGGGGTTACACTGAAGCTTTCTTT.

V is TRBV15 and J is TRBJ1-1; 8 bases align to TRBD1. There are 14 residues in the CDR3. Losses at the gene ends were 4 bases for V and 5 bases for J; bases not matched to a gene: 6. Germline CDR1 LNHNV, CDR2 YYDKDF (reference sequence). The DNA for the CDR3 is TGTGCCACCAGCATCACAGGGGGATGGACTGAAGCTTTCTTT. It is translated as CATSITGGWTEAFF.

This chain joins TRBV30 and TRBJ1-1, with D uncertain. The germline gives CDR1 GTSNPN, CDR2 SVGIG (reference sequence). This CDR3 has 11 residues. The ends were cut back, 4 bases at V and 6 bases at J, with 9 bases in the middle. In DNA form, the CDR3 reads TGTGCCTGGACTAGGCTATCTGAAGCTTTCTTT. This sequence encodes CAWTRLSEAFF.

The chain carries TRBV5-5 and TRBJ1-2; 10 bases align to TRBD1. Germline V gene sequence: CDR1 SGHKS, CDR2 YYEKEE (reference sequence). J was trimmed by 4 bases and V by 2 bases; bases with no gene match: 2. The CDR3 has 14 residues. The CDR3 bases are TGTGCCAGCAGCTTCGACAGGGGGCCCTATGGCTACACCTTC. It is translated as CASSFDRGPYGYTF. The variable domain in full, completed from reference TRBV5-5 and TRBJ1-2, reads DAGVTQSPTHLIKTRGQQVTLRCSPISGHKSVSWYQQVLGQGPQFIFQYYEKEERGRGNFPDRFSARQFPNYSSELNVNALLLGDSALYLCASSFDRGPYGYTFGSGTRLTVV.

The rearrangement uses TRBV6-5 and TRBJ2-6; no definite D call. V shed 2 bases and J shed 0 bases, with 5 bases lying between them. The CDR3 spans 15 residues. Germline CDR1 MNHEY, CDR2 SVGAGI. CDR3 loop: CASSYSHSGANVLTF. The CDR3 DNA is TGTGCCAGCAGTTACAGCCACTCTGGGGCCAACGTCCTGACTTTC.

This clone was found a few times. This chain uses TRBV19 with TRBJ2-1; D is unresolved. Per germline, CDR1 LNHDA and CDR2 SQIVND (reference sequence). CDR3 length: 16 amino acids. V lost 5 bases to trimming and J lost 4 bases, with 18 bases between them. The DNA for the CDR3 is TGTGCCAGTAGTCCGCAATCCATGAAACAATACAATGAGCAGTTCTTC. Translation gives CASSPQSMKQYNEQFF.

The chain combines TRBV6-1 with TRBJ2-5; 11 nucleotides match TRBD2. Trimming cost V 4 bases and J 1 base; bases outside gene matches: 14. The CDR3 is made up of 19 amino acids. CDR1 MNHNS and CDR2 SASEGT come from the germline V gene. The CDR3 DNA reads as TGTGCCAGCAGTGTAGCGGGGGGGTCTGGTTTGGGTGGCCAAGAGACCCAGTACTTC. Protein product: CASSVAGGSGLGGQETQYF.

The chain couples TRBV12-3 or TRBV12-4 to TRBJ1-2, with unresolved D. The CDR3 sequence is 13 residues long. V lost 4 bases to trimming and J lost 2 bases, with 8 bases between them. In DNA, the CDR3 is TGTGCCAGCAGTTACATCCTCAACTATGGCTACACCTTC. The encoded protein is CASSYILNYGYTF.

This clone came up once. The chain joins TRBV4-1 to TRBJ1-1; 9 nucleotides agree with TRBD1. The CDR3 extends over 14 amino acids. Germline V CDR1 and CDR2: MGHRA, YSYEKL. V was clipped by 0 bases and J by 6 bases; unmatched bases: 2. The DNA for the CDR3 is TGCGCCAGCAGCCAAGAGGACAGGGGAGCTGAAGCTTTCTTT. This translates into CASSQEDRGAEAFF.

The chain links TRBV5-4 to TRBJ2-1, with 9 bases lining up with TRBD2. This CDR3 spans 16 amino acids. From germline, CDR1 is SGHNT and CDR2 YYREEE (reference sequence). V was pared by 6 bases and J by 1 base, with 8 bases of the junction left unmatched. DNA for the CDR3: TGTGCCAGCACCTCCGGGCGGGGGGGGTCCTACAATGAGCAGTTCTTC. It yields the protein CASTSGRGGSYNEQFF. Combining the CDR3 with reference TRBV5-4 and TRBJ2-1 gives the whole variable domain ETGVTQSPTHLIKTRGQQVTLRCSSQSGHNTVSWYQQALGQGPQFIFQYYREEENGRGNFPPRFSGLQFPNYSSELNVNALELDDSALYLCASTSGRGGSYNEQFFGPGTRLTVL.

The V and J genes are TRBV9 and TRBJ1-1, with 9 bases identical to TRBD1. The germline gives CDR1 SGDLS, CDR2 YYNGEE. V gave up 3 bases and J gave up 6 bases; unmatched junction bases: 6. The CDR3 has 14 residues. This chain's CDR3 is CASSAVGQGPEAFF. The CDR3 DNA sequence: TGTGCCAGCAGCGCCGTAGGACAGGGGCCTGAAGCTTTCTTT.

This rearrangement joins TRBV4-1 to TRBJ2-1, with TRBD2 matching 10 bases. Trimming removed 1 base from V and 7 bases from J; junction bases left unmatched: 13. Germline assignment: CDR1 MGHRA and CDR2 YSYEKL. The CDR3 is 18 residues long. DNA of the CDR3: TGCGCCAGCAGCCAAGGAAGAGCGGGGGGGCTTAGTTTGAATGAGCAGTTCTTC. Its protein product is CASSQGRAGGLSLNEQFF.

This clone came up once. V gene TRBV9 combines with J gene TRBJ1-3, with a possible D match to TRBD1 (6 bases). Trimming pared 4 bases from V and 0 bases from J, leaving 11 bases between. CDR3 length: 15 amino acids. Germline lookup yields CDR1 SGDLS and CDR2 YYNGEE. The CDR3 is CASSPDRNSGNTIYF. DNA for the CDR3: TGTGCCAGCAGCCCTGACAGGAACTCTGGAAACACCATATATTTT.

The CDR3 region has the DNA TGTGCCAGCAGTGATGGAAGGGAGCCAATCTATGGCTACACCTTC. Its translation is CASSDGREPIYGYTF. V gene TRBV25-1 combines with J gene TRBJ1-2; D is unresolved. CDR3 length: 15 amino acids. Germline V gives CDR1 MGHDK, CDR2 SYGVNS. The V end was cut by 3 bases, the J end by 4 bases, with 15 bases between.

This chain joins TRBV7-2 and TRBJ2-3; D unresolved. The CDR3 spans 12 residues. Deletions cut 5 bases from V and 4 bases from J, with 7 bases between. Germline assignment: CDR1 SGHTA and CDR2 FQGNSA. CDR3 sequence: CASSTTADTQYF. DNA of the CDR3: TGTGCCAGCAGCACGACTGCAGATACGCAGTATTTT. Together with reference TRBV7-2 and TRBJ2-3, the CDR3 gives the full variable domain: GAGVSQSPSNKVTEKGKDVELRCDPISGHTALYWYRQSLGQGLEFLIYFQGNSAPDKSGLPSDRFSAERTGGSVSTLTIQRTQQEDSAVYLCASSTTADTQYFGPGTRLTVL.